The sequence of this T cell receptor beta chain was determined in a study of blood T cell repertoires in COVID-19. Looking at the study overall: Sites in the United States, Italy and Spain provided acute and convalescent COVID-19 samples. T cells, B-cell-depleted T cells, or PBMCs provided the cDNA or gDNA that served as material.

Methods used by the authors: Estimated nucleated cell counts came from reference gene primer amplification. The table came from immunoSEQ multiplex PCR; TCRdb's copy has only in-frame clones and leaves some out. That table furnishes V, J and clone size, whereas the DNA furnished D and trimming. The table includes roughly 120,000 clones, around 85% detected once. V lost 9 bases, J lost 2 bases, and 16 bases lay in between. The length of the CDR3 is 14 residues. Per the germline V gene, CDR1 is MDHEN and CDR2 is SYDVKM. The J gene is TRBJ2-5, the V gene TRBV28, with a possible D match to TRBD1 (5 bases). Sequencing was done on a sample of peripheral blood. The sequence came from a man in his 60s with acute or convalescent COVID-19. The DNA of the CDR3 is TGTGCCAGTATGCGCAGGGTGGCTCAAGAGACCCAGTACTTC. The encoded protein is CASMRRVAQETQYF.